The sequence of this TCR beta chain was determined in a study of cytomegalovirus exposure and HLA in healthy donors. This CDR3 has 14 amino acids. Germline V lookup: CDR1 MNHEY, CDR2 SVGAGI. Trimming took off 0 bases at V and 6 bases at J, with 11 bases between the two ends. Generated by immunoSEQ multiplex PCR, the TCRdb table keeps only in-frame clones and is missing some. The sample has some 320,000 clones; 87% are singletons. The chain employs TRBV6-5 and TRBJ1-1, with D possibly TRBD1 on 5 matching bases. Sample: PBMCs. The receptor comes from a woman in her thirties in good health and CMV-seropositive. The CDR3 region has the DNA TGTGCCAGCAGTTACTCGGCAGGAGGGGCTGAAGCTTTCTTT. This sequence encodes CASSYSAGGAEAFF.